Shown below are 20 T cell receptor beta chains from a single sample sequenced in a study of CD8 T cells in Susac syndrome. Reverse transcription of about 0.45 to 1 ug RNA was carried out with random hexamers. TCRdb itself ran the immunoSEQ multiplex PCR reads through MiXCR, one entry per CDR3 protein. The table shows under 95,000 distinct CDR3 sequences, with roughly 94% occurring only once. The sample taken for sequencing was CD4+ T cells from PBMCs. These receptors originate from a human donor with Susac syndrome.

The CDR3 DNA follows: TGTGCCAGTAGTATTAAGGGACCCCAGAACACCGGGGAGCTGTTTTTT. Translating it yields CASSIKGPQNTGELFF. This chain links TRBV19 with TRBJ2-2, with D perhaps being TRBD1 or TRBD2 (5 bases each). From germline, CDR1 is LNHDA and CDR2 SQIVND (reference sequence). V was trimmed by 3 bases and J by 1 base, leaving 12 bases between them. This CDR3 is built from 16 residues.

This clonotype was observed a single time. This chain connects TRBV3-1 to TRBJ1-4; D might be TRBD1 (5 bases). With 2 bases removed from V and 0 bases from J, the gap between germline ends came to 13 bases. The CDR3 covers 17 residues. Germline loops: CDR1 LGHDT, CDR2 YNNKEL (reference sequence). CDR3 DNA: TGTGCCAGCAGCCAACAGGCCCAGGGCCCAACTAATGAAAAACTGTTTTTT. It specifies CASSQQAQGPTNEKLFF.

The chain joins TRBV7-9 to TRBJ2-5; 9 bases are a match to TRBD1. The length of the CDR3 is 13 residues. V shed 4 bases, J shed 4 bases, and the junction held 1 base outside the gene matches. Germline V gene lookup returns CDR1 SEHNR and CDR2 FQNEAQ (reference sequence). The CDR3, as DNA: TGTGCCAGCAGCTCGACAGGGGGAGAGACCCAGTACTTC. It yields the protein CASSSTGGETQYF.

The rearrangement uses TRBV12-3 or TRBV12-4 and TRBJ1-6; D perhaps matches TRBD1 (6 bases). The CDR3 covers 15 residues. Trimming removed 0 bases from V and 6 bases from J, with 9 bases in between. CDR3 in amino acids: CASSLARGLNSPLHF. CDR3 DNA sequence: TGTGCCAGCAGTTTAGCCCGGGGGCTTAATTCACCCCTCCACTTT.

This clonotype was found a few times. The genes are TRBV30 and TRBJ2-3, with 7 bases fitting TRBD2. Germline lookup yields CDR1 GTSNPN and CDR2 SVGIG (reference sequence). CDR3 length: 14 residues. V shed 3 bases, J shed 1 base, and the junction held 4 bases outside the gene matches. CDR3 coding DNA: TGTGCCTGGAGCCTTGCGGGGGGCACAGATACGCAGTATTTT. Its translation: CAWSLAGGTDTQYF.

V and J are TRBV7-8 and TRBJ2-5; TRBD1 matches 9 bases. Looked up from germline, CDR1 is SGHVS and CDR2 is FQNEAQ. The V segment lost 5 bases and the J segment 5 bases; nucleotides outside the gene matches: 12. CDR3 size: 16 residues. The CDR3 reads CASSLEAGQGRETQYF. The DNA for the CDR3 is TGTGCCAGCAGCCTCGAAGCGGGACAGGGTCGGGAGACCCAGTACTTC.

The rearrangement joins TRBV29-1 to TRBJ1-2; the match to TRBD1 covers 9 bases. Germline V lookup: CDR1 SQVTM, CDR2 ANQGSEA. The CDR3 runs 14 residues. Germline trimming cut 1 base from V and 3 bases from J; bases unmatched to any gene: 3. The CDR3 here is CSVEGTGVYYGYTF. CDR3 DNA: TGCAGCGTTGAAGGGACAGGGGTATACTATGGCTACACCTTC.

V and J are TRBV4-1 and TRBJ2-5, with 7 bases lining up with TRBD2. V was clipped by 1 base and J by 2 bases; unmatched bases: 4. Germline CDR1 is MGHRA and CDR2 is YSYEKL. This CDR3 contains 15 residues. DNA for the CDR3: TGCGCCAGCAGCCAAGTCGGGGGGTTACAAGAGACCCAGTACTTC. This translates into CASSQVGGLQETQYF.

This chain uses TRBV11-3 with TRBJ2-3, with D tentatively TRBD2 (5 bases). V lost 2 bases, J lost 4 bases, and 25 bases lay in between. CDR1 is SGHNT and CDR2 is YENEEA in the germline V gene. The CDR3 is made up of 19 amino acids. In DNA, the CDR3 is TGTGCCAGCAGCTTATGCCCCTATGGGCGGGCCCAGAGCGCAGATACGCAGTATTTT. It translates to CASSLCPYGRAQSADTQYF.

This clonotype was counted a single time. The chain recombines TRBV5-1 with TRBJ2-7; 14 bases agree with TRBD2. Per the germline V gene, CDR1 is SGHRS and CDR2 is YFSETQ. The CDR3 loop spans 15 amino acids. J was trimmed by 4 bases and V by 6 bases; bases with no gene match: 6. The CDR3 DNA follows: TGCGCCAGCACAAGGACTAGCGGGGGGAAGTACGAGCAGTACTTC. It codes for CASTRTSGGKYEQYF.

The genes are TRBV24-1 and TRBJ2-1; 9 bases are a match to TRBD2. The CDR3 consists of 14 residues. Germline trimming cut 4 bases from V and 9 bases from J; bases unmatched to any gene: 6. Per germline, CDR1 KGHDR and CDR2 SFDVKD. The CDR3 DNA reads as TGTGCCACCAGTGAGGCGGGGGGGTACGGTGAGCAGTTCTTC. It codes for CATSEAGGYGEQFF.

The V and J genes are TRBV27 and TRBJ2-7, with a weak D call TRBD2 (6 bases). CDR3 size: 15 residues. Germline CDR1 is MNHEY and CDR2 is SMNVEV (reference sequence). The V gene lost 1 base and the J gene lost 2 bases, with 12 bases spanning the gap. CDR3: CASSLYGTQPYEQYF. DNA of the CDR3: TGTGCCAGCAGTTTATATGGGACTCAACCCTACGAGCAGTACTTC.

The rearrangement links TRBV3-1 to TRBJ1-5; D uncertain. The CDR3 consists of 14 residues. V was clipped by 4 bases and J by 5 bases, with 12 bases between them. CDR1 and CDR2 (germline): LGHDT, YNNKEL (reference sequence). CDR3 sequence reads: CASSLGLAHQPQHF. DNA for the CDR3: TGTGCCAGCAGCCTCGGTTTGGCACATCAGCCCCAGCATTTT.

In this sample, this clonotype turned up once. The CDR3 here is CAWSLGGRETQYF. In nucleotides, the CDR3 is TGTGCCTGGAGTCTCGGGGGCCGGGAGACCCAGTACTTC. The rearrangement joins TRBV30 to TRBJ2-5; D assignment may be TRBD1 or TRBD2 (6 bases each). Trimming stripped 2 bases from V and 5 bases from J, with 12 bases between. Germline CDR1 is GTSNPN and CDR2 is SVGIG (reference sequence). The CDR3 contains 13 residues. The whole variable domain, remainder taken from reference TRBV30 and TRBJ2-5, is SQTIHQWPATLVQPVGSPLSLECTVEGTSNPNLYWYRQAAGRGLQLLFYSVGIGQISSEVPQNLSASRPQDRQFILSSKKLLLSDSGFYLCAWSLGGRETQYFGPGTRLLVL.

The chain recombines TRBV20-1 with TRBJ1-5; D is perhaps TRBD1 (6 bases). V lost 0 bases and J lost 4, with 13 bases in between. The length of the CDR3 is 15 residues. From germline, CDR1 is DFQATT and CDR2 SNEGSKA (reference sequence). CDR3 residues: CSARDGEGVNQPQHF. The CDR3, as DNA: TGCAGTGCTAGAGATGGAGAGGGGGTTAATCAGCCCCAGCATTTT.

The chain recombines TRBV2 with TRBJ2-1; 9 nucleotides agree with TRBD2. Germline loops: CDR1 SNHLY, CDR2 FYNNEI. The J segment lost 5 bases and the V segment lost 6 bases, leaving 8 bases of the junction unmatched. CDR3 size: 15 residues. CDR3 sequence reads: CASRVSGTSNNEQFF. The DNA for the CDR3 is TGTGCCAGCAGAGTCTCCGGGACTAGCAACAATGAGCAGTTCTTC.

The V and J genes are TRBV6-2 or TRBV6-3 and TRBJ1-1; tentative D call: TRBD1 (6 bases). Looked up from germline, CDR1 is MNHEY and CDR2 is SVGEGT. The V end was cut by 6 bases, the J end by 3 bases, with 14 bases between. The CDR3 has 14 amino acids. The CDR3 nucleotides read TGTGCCAGCAGCAAGGGGGGGGCGTACACTGAAGCTTTCTTT. This translates into CASSKGGAYTEAFF.

The J gene is TRBJ1-6, the V gene TRBV15; D is unclear. From germline, CDR1 is LNHNV and CDR2 YYDKDF (reference sequence). The V end lost 3 bases, the J end lost 4 bases, and 7 bases lay between the germline ends. This CDR3 has 14 residues. CDR3 amino acids: CATSRGRYNSPLHF. DNA of the CDR3: TGTGCCACCAGCAGGGGGAGATATAATTCACCCCTCCACTTT.

This rearrangement joins TRBV2 to TRBJ2-7; tentative D call: TRBD1 (6 bases). The CDR3 length is 13 residues. The V and J ends lost 8 bases and 4 bases respectively, with 15 bases between them. Looked up from germline, CDR1 is SNHLY and CDR2 is FYNNEI. CDR3 residues: CASANSGEYEQYF. CDR3 DNA: TGTGCCAGCGCTAATTCAGGGGAGTACGAGCAGTACTTC.

The rearrangement uses TRBV28 and TRBJ2-5, with D possibly being TRBD1 or TRBD2 (5 bases each). CDR1 MDHEN and CDR2 SYDVKM come from the germline V gene. CDR3 size: 14 residues. V dropped 8 bases and J dropped 4 bases, with 17 bases sitting between them. This CDR3 is CASVEAGTLETQYF. The CDR3 DNA reads as TGTGCCAGCGTGGAGGCAGGGACGTTAGAGACCCAGTACTTC.